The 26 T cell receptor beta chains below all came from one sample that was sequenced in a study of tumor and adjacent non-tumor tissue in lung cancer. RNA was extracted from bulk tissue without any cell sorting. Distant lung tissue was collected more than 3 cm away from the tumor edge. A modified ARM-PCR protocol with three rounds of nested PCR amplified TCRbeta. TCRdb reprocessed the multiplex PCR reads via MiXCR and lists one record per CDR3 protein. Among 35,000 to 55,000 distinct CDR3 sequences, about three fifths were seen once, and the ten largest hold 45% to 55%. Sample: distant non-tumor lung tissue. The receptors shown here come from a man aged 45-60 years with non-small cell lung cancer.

The CDR3 here is CSARGCVYEQYF. In nucleotides, the CDR3 is TGCAGCGCTCGAGGGTGTGTCTACGAGCAGTACTTC. The rearrangement links TRBV29-1 to TRBJ2-7; tentatively, D is TRBD2 (5 bases). CDR1 is SQVTM, CDR2 ANQGSEA, per germline. Trimming took off 7 bases at V and 3 bases at J, with 13 bases between the two ends. This CDR3 is 12 amino acids long.

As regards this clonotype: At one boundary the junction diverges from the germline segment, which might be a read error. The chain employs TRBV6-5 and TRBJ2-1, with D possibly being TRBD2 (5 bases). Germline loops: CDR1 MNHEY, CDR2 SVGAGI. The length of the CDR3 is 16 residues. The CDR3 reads CVSSKTGGPSYNEQFF. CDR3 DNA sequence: TGTGTCAGCAGTAAAACTGGCGGGCCCTCCTACAATGAGCAGTTCTTC.

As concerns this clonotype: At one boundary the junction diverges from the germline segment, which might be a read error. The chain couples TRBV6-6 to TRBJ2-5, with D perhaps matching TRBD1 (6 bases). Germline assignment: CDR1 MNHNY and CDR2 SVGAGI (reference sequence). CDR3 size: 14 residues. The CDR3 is CASSYSGQQEIQYF. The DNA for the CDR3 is TGTGCCAGTAGTTACTCGGGACAACAAGAGATCCAGTACTTC.

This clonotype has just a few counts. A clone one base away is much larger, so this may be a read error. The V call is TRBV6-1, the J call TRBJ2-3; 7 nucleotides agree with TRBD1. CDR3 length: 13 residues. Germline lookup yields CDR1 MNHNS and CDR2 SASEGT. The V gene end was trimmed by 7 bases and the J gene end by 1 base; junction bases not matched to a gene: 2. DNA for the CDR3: TGTGCCAGCACTGGACAGGGCACAGATACGCAGTATTTT. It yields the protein CASTGQGTDTQYF.

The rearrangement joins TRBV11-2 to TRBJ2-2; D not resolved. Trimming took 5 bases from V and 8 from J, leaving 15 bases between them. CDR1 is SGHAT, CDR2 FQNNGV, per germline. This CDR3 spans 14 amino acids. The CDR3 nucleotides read TGTGCCAGCAGCGGAAGCGTAGGACCTGGGGAGCTGTTTTTT. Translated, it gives CASSGSVGPGELFF.

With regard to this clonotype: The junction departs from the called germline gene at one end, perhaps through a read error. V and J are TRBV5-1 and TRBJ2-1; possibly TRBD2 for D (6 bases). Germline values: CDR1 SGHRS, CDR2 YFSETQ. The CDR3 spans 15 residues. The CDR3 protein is CASSLGGIAYNEQLF. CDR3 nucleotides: TGCGCCAGTAGCTTGGGCGGGATAGCCTACAATGAGCAGCTCTTC.

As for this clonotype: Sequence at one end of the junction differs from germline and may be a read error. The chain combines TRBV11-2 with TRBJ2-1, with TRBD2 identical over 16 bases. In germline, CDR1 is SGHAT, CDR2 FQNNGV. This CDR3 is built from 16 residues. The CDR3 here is CASSTGTSGRAQEQFF. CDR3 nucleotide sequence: TGTGCAAGCAGCACCGGGACTAGCGGGAGGGCCCAGGAGCAGTTCTTC.

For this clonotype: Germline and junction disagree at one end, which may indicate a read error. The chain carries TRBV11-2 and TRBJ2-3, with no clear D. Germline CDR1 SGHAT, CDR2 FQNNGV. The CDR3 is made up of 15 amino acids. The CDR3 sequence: CASSSMGSSTDTQYF. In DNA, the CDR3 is TGTGCCAGCAGCTCAATGGGCTCTAGTACAGATACGCAGTATTTC.

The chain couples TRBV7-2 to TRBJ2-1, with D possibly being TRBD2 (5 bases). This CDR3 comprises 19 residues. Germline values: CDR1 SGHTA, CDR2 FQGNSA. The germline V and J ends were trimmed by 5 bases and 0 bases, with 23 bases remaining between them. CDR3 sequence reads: CASSQAPLAVKSSYNEQFF. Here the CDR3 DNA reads TGTGCCAGCAGCCAGGCCCCCCTAGCCGTTAAGAGCTCCTACAATGAGCAGTTCTTC.

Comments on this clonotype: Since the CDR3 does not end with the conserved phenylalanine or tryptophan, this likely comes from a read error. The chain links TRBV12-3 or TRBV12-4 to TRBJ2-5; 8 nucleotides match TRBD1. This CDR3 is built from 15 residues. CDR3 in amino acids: CVRSADRGNQETQYS. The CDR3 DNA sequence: TGTGTCAGAAGTGCCGACAGGGGTAATCAAGAGACCCAGTACTCC.

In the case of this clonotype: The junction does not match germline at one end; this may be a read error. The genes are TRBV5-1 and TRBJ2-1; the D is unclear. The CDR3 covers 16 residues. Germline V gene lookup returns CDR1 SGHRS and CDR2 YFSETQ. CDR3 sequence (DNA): TGCACCAGCAGCATCCTGTCGATAGGTATAGATGGTGAGCAGTTCTTC. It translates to CTSSILSIGIDGEQFF.

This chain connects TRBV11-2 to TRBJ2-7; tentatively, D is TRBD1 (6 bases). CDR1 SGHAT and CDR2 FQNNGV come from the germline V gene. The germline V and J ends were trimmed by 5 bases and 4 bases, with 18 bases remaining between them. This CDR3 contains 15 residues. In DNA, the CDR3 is TGTGCCAGCAGCCTGGTGGGGGCTCGCCTATACGAGCAGTACTTC. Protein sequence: CASSLVGARLYEQYF.

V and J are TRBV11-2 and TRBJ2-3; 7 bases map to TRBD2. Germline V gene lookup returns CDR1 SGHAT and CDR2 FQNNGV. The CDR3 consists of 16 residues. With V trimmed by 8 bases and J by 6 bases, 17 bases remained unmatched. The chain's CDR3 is CASCWGGGGLTDTQYF. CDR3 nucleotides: TGTGCCAGCTGCTGGGGGGGAGGAGGCCTCACGGATACGCAGTATTTT. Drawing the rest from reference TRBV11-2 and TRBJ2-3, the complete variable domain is EAGVAQSPRYKIIEKRQSVAFWCNPISGHATLYWYQQILGQGPKLLIQFQNNGVVDDSQLPKDRFSAERLKGVDSTLKIQPAKLEDSAVYLCASCWGGGGLTDTQYFGPGTRLTVL.

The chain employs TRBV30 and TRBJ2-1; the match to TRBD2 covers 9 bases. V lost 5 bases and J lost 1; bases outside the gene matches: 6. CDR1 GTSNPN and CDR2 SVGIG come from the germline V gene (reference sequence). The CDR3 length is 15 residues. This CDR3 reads CAWQAGGLSYNEQFF. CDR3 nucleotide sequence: TGTGCCTGGCAGGCGGGAGGGTTATCCTACAATGAGCAGTTCTTC.

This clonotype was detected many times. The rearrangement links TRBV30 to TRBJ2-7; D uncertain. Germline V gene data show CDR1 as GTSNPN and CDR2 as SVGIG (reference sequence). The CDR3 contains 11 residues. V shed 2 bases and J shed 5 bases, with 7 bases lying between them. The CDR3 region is CAWSPQNEQYF. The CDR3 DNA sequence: TGTGCCTGGAGTCCACAGAACGAGCAGTACTTC.

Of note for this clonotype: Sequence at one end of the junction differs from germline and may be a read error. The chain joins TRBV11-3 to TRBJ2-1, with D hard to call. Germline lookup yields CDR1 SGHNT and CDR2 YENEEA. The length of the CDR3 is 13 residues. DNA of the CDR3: TGTGCTAGCAGCACGAGTGGTGTGGTGGAGCAGTTCTTC. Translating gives CASSTSGVVEQFF.

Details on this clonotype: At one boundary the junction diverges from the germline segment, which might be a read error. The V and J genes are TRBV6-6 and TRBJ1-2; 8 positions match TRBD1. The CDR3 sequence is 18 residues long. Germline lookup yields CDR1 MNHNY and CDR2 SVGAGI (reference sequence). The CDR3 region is CGSSHGIPGQVTNYSYTF. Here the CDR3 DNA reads TGTGGCAGCAGTCACGGAATCCCGGGACAGGTTACTAACTATAGCTACACCTTC.

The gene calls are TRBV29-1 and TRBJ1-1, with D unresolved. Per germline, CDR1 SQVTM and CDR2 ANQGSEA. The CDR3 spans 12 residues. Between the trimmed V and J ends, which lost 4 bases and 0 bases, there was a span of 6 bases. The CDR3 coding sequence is TGCAGCGTTGCACAGTTGAACACTGAAGCTTTCTTT. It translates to CSVAQLNTEAFF.

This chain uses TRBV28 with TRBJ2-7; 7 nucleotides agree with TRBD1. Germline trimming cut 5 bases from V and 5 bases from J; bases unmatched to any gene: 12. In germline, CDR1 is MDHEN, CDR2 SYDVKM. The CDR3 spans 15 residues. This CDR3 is CASSVIGTVRDEQYF. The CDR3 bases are TGTGCCAGCAGTGTTATCGGGACAGTGAGGGACGAGCAGTACTTC.

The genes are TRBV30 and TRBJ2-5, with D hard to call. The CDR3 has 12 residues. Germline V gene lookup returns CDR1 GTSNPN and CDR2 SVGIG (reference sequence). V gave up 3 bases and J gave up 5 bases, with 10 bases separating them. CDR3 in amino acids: CAWRRGWETQYF. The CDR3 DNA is TGTGCCTGGAGGCGTGGTTGGGAGACCCAGTACTTC. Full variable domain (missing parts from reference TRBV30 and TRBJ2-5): SQTIHQWPATLVQPVGSPLSLECTVEGTSNPNLYWYRQAAGRGLQLLFYSVGIGQISSEVPQNLSASRPQDRQFILSSKKLLLSDSGFYLCAWRRGWETQYFGPGTRLLVL.

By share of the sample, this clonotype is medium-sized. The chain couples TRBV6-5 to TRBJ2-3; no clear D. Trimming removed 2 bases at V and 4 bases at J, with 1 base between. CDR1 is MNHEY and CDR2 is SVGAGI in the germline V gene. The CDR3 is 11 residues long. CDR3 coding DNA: TGTGCCAGCAGTTACGCAGATACGCAGTATTTT. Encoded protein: CASSYADTQYF.

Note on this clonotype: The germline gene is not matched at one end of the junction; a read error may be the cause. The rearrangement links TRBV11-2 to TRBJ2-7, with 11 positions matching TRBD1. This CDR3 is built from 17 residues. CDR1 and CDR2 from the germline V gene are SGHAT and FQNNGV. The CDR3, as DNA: TGTACCAGCAGCTTAGGGACAGGGGGTGGCAGCTCCTACGAGCAGTATTTC. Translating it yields CTSSLGTGGGSSYEQYF.

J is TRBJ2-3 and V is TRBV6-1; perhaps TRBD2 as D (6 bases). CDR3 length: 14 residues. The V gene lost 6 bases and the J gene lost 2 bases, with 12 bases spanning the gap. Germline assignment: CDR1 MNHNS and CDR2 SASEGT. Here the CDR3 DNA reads TGTGCCAGCAGAAAGGGACTTCACACAGATACGCAGTATTTT. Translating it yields CASRKGLHTDTQYF.

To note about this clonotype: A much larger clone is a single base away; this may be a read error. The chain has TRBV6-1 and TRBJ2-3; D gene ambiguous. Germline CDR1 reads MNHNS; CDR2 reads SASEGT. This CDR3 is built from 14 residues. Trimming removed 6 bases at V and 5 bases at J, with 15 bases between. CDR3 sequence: CASREIGIGDTQYF. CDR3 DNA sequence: TGTGCCAGCAGGGAGATAGGGATAGGAGATACGCAGTATTTT.

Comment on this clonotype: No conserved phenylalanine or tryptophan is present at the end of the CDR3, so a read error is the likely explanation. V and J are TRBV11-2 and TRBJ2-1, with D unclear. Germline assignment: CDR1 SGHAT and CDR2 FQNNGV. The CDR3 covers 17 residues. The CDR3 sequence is CASILKNSASSYNEQFI. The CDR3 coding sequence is TGTGCCAGCATCTTAAAAAACAGCGCGAGCTCCTACAATGAGCAGTTCATC.

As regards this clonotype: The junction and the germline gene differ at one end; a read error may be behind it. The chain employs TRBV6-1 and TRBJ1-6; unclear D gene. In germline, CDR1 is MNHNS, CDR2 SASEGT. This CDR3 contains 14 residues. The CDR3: CASNELWNGSPLHF. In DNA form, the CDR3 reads TGTGCCAGCAATGAACTCTGGAACGGTTCACCCCTCCACTTT.